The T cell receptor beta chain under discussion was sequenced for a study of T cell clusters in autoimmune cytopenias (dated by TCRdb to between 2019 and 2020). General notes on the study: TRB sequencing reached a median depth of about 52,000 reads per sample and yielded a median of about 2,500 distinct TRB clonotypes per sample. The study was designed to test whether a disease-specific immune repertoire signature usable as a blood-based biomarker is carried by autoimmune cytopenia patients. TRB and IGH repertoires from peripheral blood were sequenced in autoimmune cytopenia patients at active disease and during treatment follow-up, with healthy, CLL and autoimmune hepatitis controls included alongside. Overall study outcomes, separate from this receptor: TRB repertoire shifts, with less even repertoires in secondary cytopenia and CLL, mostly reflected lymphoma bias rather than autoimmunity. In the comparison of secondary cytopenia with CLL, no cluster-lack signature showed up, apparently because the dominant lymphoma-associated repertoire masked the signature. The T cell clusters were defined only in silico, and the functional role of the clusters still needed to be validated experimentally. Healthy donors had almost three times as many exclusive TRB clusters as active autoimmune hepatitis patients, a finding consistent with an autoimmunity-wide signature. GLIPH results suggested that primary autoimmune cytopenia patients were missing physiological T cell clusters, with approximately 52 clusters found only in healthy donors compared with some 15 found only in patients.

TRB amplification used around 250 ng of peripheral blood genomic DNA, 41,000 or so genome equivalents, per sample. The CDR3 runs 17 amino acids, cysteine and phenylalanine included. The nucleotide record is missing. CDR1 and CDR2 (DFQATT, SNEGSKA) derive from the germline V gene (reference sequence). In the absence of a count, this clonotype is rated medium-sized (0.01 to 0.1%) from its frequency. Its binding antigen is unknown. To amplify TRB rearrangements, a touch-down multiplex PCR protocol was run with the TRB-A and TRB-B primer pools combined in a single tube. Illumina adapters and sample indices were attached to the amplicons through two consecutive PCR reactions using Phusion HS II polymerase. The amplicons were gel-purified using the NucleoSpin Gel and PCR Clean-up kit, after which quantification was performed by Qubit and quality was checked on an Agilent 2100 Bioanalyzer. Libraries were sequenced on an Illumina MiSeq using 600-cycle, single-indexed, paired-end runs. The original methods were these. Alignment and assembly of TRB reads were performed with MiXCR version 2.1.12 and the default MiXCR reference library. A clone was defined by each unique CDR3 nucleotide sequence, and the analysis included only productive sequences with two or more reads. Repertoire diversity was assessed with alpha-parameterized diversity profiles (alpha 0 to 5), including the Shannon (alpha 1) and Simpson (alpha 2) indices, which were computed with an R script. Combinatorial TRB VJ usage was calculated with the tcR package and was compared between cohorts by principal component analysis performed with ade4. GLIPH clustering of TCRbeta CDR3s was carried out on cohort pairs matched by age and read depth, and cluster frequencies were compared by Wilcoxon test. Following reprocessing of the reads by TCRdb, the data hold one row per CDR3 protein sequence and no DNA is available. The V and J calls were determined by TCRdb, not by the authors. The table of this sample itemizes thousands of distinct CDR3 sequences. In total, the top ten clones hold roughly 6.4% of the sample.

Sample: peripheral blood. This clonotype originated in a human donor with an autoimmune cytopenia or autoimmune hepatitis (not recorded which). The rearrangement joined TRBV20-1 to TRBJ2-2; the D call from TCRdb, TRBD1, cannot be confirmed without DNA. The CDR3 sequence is CSARDLASGGLTGELFF.